Listed below are T cell receptor beta chains from one sample, sequenced in a study of T cell repertoires in cytomegalovirus infection. Their antigens remain unidentified. TCRdb independently ran MiXCR on the reads; one entry per CDR3 protein. The sample has around 500,000 distinct CDR3 sequences; under 55% are singletons. The sample here was cultured PBMCs, taken from culture after CMV antigen stimulation. These receptors were obtained from a human donor in good health (CMV status not recorded). Some clones in this sample may be carry-over from other donors' samples. The CDR3 runs from the conserved cysteine through the conserved F or W. The order of the fields is CDR3 protein, CDR3 DNA, J gene, D gene, clone size, V gene. D genes are given only for firm matches. Rows may omit the clone size; those that give it use once, few, many or a size class.

CDR3: CASQMVRDRSRYEQYF
DNA: TGTGCCAGCCAGATGGTACGGGACAGGTCTCGCTACGAGCAGTACTTC
J: TRBJ2-7
D: TRBD1
size: -
V: TRBV7-4

CDR3: CASTPRLAGGEQYF
DNA: TGTGCCAGCACCCCGCGACTAGCGGGGGGCGAGCAGTACTTC
J: TRBJ2-7
D: TRBD2
size: -
V: TRBV7-2

CDR3: CASSLEAGRYGYTF
DNA: TGTGCCAGCAGCTTGGAGGCAGGTCGCTATGGCTACACCTTC
J: TRBJ1-2
D: -
size: -
V: TRBV5-6

CDR3: CASHLREGKAFF
DNA: TGTGCCAGCCACCTACGGGAGGGAAAAGCTTTCTTT
J: TRBJ1-1
D: -
size: -
V: TRBV28

CDR3: CATSRDPGPTYEQYF
DNA: TGTGCCACCAGCAGAGATCCGGGTCCTACCTACGAGCAGTACTTC
J: TRBJ2-7
D: -
size: -
V: TRBV15

CDR3: CASSLDRFSATNEKLFF
DNA: TGTGCCAGCAGCTTAGACAGATTCTCTGCAACTAATGAAAAACTGTTTTTT
J: TRBJ1-4
D: -
size: few
V: TRBV7-8

CDR3: CASAGTAETQYF
DNA: TGTGCCAGCGCCGGGACAGCCGAGACCCAGTACTTC
J: TRBJ2-5
D: TRBD1
size: -
V: TRBV6-1

CDR3: CASSLAGTSDTQYF
DNA: TGTGCCAGCAGCTTAGCCGGGACAAGCGATACGCAGTATTTT
J: TRBJ2-3
D: -
size: -
V: TRBV7-6

CDR3: CASSWTLQGAGETQYF
DNA: TGTGCCAGCAGTTGGACCCTACAGGGGGCCGGGGAGACCCAGTACTTC
J: TRBJ2-5
D: TRBD1
size: few
V: TRBV12-3/TRBV12-4

CDR3: CASSYVDRTYEQYF
DNA: TGTGCCAGCAGTTACGTGGACAGGACCTACGAGCAGTACTTC
J: TRBJ2-7
D: TRBD1
size: -
V: TRBV6-6

CDR3: CASSSYGGVSSYEQYF
DNA: TGTGCCAGCAGCTCCTACGGGGGGGTTAGCTCCTACGAGCAGTACTTC
J: TRBJ2-7
D: TRBD2
size: -
V: TRBV11-2

CDR3: CASSERLENSNQPQHF
DNA: TGTGCCAGCAGTGAAAGGTTAGAAAATAGCAATCAGCCCCAGCATTTT
J: TRBJ1-5
D: -
size: once
V: TRBV6-1

CDR3: CASSTGVTGELFF
DNA: TGTGCCAGCAGTACGGGGGTCACCGGGGAGCTGTTTTTT
J: TRBJ2-2
D: -
size: -
V: TRBV6-4

CDR3: CASSFAGLYNEQFF
DNA: TGTGCCAGCAGCTTTGCGGGTCTCTACAATGAGCAGTTCTTC
J: TRBJ2-1
D: -
size: many
V: TRBV7-2

CDR3: CSASGRAGAYNEQFF
DNA: TGCAGTGCTAGCGGGAGGGCGGGGGCATACAATGAGCAGTTCTTC
J: TRBJ2-1
D: TRBD2
size: -
V: TRBV20-1

CDR3: CSARQGTGELFF
DNA: TGCAGCGCCCGACAGGGAACCGGGGAGCTGTTTTTT
J: TRBJ2-2
D: TRBD1
size: -
V: TRBV29-1

CDR3: CASSEEYSNQPQHF
DNA: TGTGCCAGCAGTGAGGAGTATAGCAATCAGCCCCAGCATTTT
J: TRBJ1-5
D: -
size: -
V: TRBV6-2/TRBV6-3

CDR3: CASSFTSGSGEQYF
DNA: TGTGCCAGCAGCTTCACCAGCGGGAGTGGGGAGCAGTACTTC
J: TRBJ2-7
D: TRBD2
size: -
V: TRBV7-2

CDR3: CSARDRAVDMVTQYF
DNA: TGCAGTGCTAGAGATCGGGCGGTGGATATGGTGACCCAGTACTTC
J: TRBJ2-5
D: -
size: -
V: TRBV20-1

CDR3: CASSETRGLNTEAFF
DNA: TGTGCCAGCAGTGAAACCAGGGGATTGAACACTGAAGCTTTCTTT
J: TRBJ1-1
D: -
size: -
V: TRBV2